One sample yielded the 31 T cell receptor beta chains listed below, sequenced in a study of blood T cells in healthy people across ages. A J-beta primer mix and a sample-barcoded 5' primer were used in a second PCR of about 7 to 12 cycles. TCRdb processed the 5' RACE reads anew with MiXCR; each CDR3 protein has one entry. Found here are 650,000 to 800,000 distinct CDR3 sequences, more than 40% of them singletons; the top ten hold roughly a fifth. The sequencing input was blood. The receptors originated from a man aged 55-75 years in good health.

The genes are TRBV30 and TRBJ2-1; tentative D call: TRBD2 (5 bases). Looked up from germline, CDR1 is GTSNPN and CDR2 is SVGIG (reference sequence). The CDR3 covers 15 residues. V dropped 0 bases and J dropped 0 bases, with 9 bases sitting between them. CDR3 residues: CAWSVLEVSYNEQFF. The CDR3 DNA reads as TGTGCCTGGAGTGTACTAGAAGTCTCCTACAATGAGCAGTTCTTC.

This clonotype was counted ten times or more. A read error may account for a junction end that differs from germline. The V call is TRBV5-1, the J call TRBJ2-7, with D unresolved. Germline lookup yields CDR1 SGHRS and CDR2 YFSETQ. This CDR3 comprises 14 residues. This CDR3 is CASSLVVSSYEQYF. The CDR3 DNA reads TGTGCCAGCAGCTTAGTGGTCTCCTCCTACGAGCAGTACTTC.

The rearrangement uses TRBV24-1 and TRBJ2-3, with TRBD2 matching over 7 bases. Losses at the gene ends were 3 bases for V and 2 bases for J; bases not matched to a gene: 7. Germline V lookup: CDR1 KGHDR, CDR2 SFDVKD. The CDR3 runs to 16 residues. DNA of the CDR3: TGTGCCACCAGTGATGCAACGGGAGGCTCCACAGATACGCAGTATTTT. Amino acids: CATSDATGGSTDTQYF.

CDR3 sequence (DNA): TGCAGTGGACGGAACTATAATTCACCCCTCCACTTT. It yields the protein CSGRNYNSPLHF. V usage is TRBV20-1 and J usage is TRBJ1-6; D is uncertain. V lost 7 bases, J lost 3 bases, and 7 bases lay in between. Germline values: CDR1 DFQATT, CDR2 SNEGSKA (reference sequence). The CDR3 covers 12 residues.

In its sample, this clonotype was seen a few times. The V gene is TRBV29-1, the J gene TRBJ2-3, with TRBD1 identical over 10 bases. The junction had 7 bases not matched to a gene; V was cut back by 1 base and J by 0 bases. Germline V gives CDR1 SQVTM, CDR2 ANQGSEA. The CDR3 length is 17 residues. The CDR3 here is CSVEGETGGGSTDTQYF. The CDR3 DNA sequence: TGCAGCGTTGAAGGGGAGACAGGGGGCGGGAGCACAGATACGCAGTATTTT.

J is TRBJ2-5 and V is TRBV7-2, with D maybe TRBD2 (7 bases). The J call is uncertain, as TRBJ2-7 better fits the DNA end. Germline V gene data show CDR1 as SGHTA and CDR2 as FQGNSA. The CDR3 covers 16 residues. CDR3 region: CASSSAAGAIPYEQYF. As DNA, the CDR3 is TGTGCCAGCAGCTCCGCCGCGGGGGCTATCCCCTACGAGCAGTACTTC.

V and J are TRBV20-1 and TRBJ2-5; perhaps TRBD1 as D (6 bases). Deletions cut 0 bases from V and 11 bases from J, with 16 bases between. The germline V gene has CDR1 DFQATT and CDR2 SNEGSKA (reference sequence). This CDR3 has 13 residues. CDR3 sequence (DNA): TGCAGTGCTAGAGACCGATACAGGGATGAGCAGTACTTC. This codes for CSARDRYRDEQYF.

Notes on this clonotype: A read error may be the cause here, since a much bigger clone is one base away. This sequence joins TRBV11-3 and TRBJ2-6, with D perhaps matching TRBD1 or TRBD2 (5 bases each). Germline values: CDR1 SGHNT, CDR2 YENEEA. V was trimmed by 5 bases and J by 9 bases, leaving 11 bases between them. CDR3 size: 13 residues. The CDR3 here is CASSARGINVLTF. CDR3 nucleotides: TGTGCCAGCAGCGCTCGGGGCATCAACGTCCTGACTTTC.

This clonotype came up a few times. This may be a read error: a much more frequent sequence differs by one nucleotide. The V gene is TRBV7-2, the J gene TRBJ2-1; a weak D match, TRBD2 (5 bases). The DNA matches TRBJ2-7 better at its end, which makes the J call doubtful. From germline, CDR1 is SGHTA and CDR2 FQGNSA. The CDR3 length is 15 residues. The CDR3: CASSQRVIDYNEQYF. CDR3 coding DNA: TGTGCCAGCAGCCAAAGAGTAATCGACTACAATGAGCAGTACTTC.

The rearrangement links TRBV6-2 or TRBV6-3 to TRBJ2-7, with 9 bases that match TRBD1. The V gene's germline CDR1 is MNHEY and CDR2 SVGEGT. CDR3 length equals 15 residues. The J segment lost 9 bases and the V segment lost 4 bases, leaving 13 bases of the junction unmatched. As DNA, the CDR3 is TGTGCCAGCAGTTCCGCCGGGACAGGGATTCGTGGGCAGTACTTC. This gives the protein CASSSAGTGIRGQYF.

This clonotype was detected a few times. The rearrangement joins TRBV7-2 to TRBJ2-7; D gene unclear. The CDR3 sequence is 12 residues long. Trimming took 4 bases from V and 2 from J, leaving 6 bases between them. The V gene's germline CDR1 is SGHTA and CDR2 FQGNSA. The CDR3 loop is CASSSVAYEQYF. In DNA form, the CDR3 reads TGTGCCAGCAGCTCGGTGGCCTACGAGCAGTACTTC.

The chain employs TRBV20-1 and TRBJ2-7; D could derive from TRBD1 or TRBD2 (5 bases each). The germline V and J ends were trimmed by 0 bases and 2 bases, with 14 bases remaining between them. Germline CDR1 and CDR2: DFQATT and SNEGSKA (reference sequence). CDR3 length equals 15 residues. The CDR3 here is CSARDFPGAAYEQYF. The CDR3 bases are TGCAGTGCTAGAGATTTCCCCGGGGCCGCCTACGAGCAGTACTTC.

CDR3 sequence: CASSLRLAYGYTF. CDR3 DNA: TGTGCCAGCAGTTTACGGTTGGCCTATGGCTACACCTTC. The rearrangement uses TRBV12-3 or TRBV12-4 and TRBJ1-2; D is undetermined. The CDR3 is 13 residues long. Trimming shortened V by 2 bases and J by 4 bases, and 8 bases separated the two germline ends.

The V call is TRBV7-2, the J call TRBJ1-2; unclear D gene. Trimming cost V 5 bases and J 7 bases, with 17 bases left between them. Germline V gene data show CDR1 as SGHTA and CDR2 as FQGNSA. The CDR3 runs 14 residues. The CDR3 spells CASSPPRRISGYTF. CDR3 nucleotide sequence: TGTGCCAGCAGCCCCCCCCGCCGGATAAGTGGCTACACCTTC.

This chain uses TRBV20-1 with TRBJ1-2, with no clear D. Between the trimmed V and J ends, which lost 3 bases and 4 bases, there was a span of 12 bases. The V gene's germline CDR1 is DFQATT and CDR2 SNEGSKA (reference sequence). The CDR3 has 13 amino acids. The CDR3 region is CSASPEWSYGYTF. Here the CDR3 DNA reads TGCAGTGCTAGTCCCGAATGGAGCTATGGCTACACCTTC.

The rearrangement links TRBV2 to TRBJ1-2; 7 bases fit TRBD1. After removal of 0 bases from V and 10 bases from J, the junction contained 11 bases not matched to a gene. CDR1 is SNHLY and CDR2 is FYNNEI in the germline V gene. This CDR3 region has 15 residues. CDR3: CASSEAVRRQGVYTF. The CDR3 coding sequence is TGTGCCAGCAGTGAAGCGGTGAGAAGACAGGGTGTCTACACCTTC. The whole variable domain, remainder taken from reference TRBV2 and TRBJ1-2, is EPEVTQTPSHQVTQMGQEVILRCVPISNHLYFYWYRQILGQKVEFLVSFYNNEISEKSEIFDDQFSVERPDGSNFTLKIRSTKLEDSAMYFCASSEAVRRQGVYTFGSGTRLTVV.

The chain combines TRBV6-2 or TRBV6-3 with TRBJ2-7; D might be TRBD1 or TRBD2, each matching 5 bases. Matching the DNA end better, TRBJ2-4 makes the J call doubtful. The CDR3 length is 13 residues. Germline CDR1 reads MNHEY; CDR2 reads SVGEGT. CDR3 coding DNA: TGTGCCAGCAGCTCCATGGGGGTTGGCATTCAGTACTTC. Protein: CASSSMGVGIQYF.

This chain joins TRBV18 and TRBJ2-7; 7 bases align to TRBD1. Germline CDR1 reads KGHSH; CDR2 reads LQKENI. The CDR3 loop spans 16 amino acids. Trimming removed 0 bases from V and 0 bases from J; junction bases left unmatched: 5. The CDR3 loop reads CASSPPWGQSSYEQYF. The CDR3 coding sequence is TGTGCCAGCTCACCACCGTGGGGACAGAGCTCCTACGAGCAGTACTTC.

CDR3 bases: TGCGCCAGCAGCCAAGGAATCGTTAGCGGGGGCGAGCAGTACTTC. Translated, it gives CASSQGIVSGGEQYF. The rearrangement links TRBV4-3 to TRBJ2-7; 9 nucleotides match TRBD2. The J segment lost 6 bases and the V segment lost 1 base, leaving 7 bases of the junction unmatched. The germline CDR1 and CDR2 sequences are LGHNA and YSLEER. This CDR3 has 15 residues.

This clonotype came up a few times. The V gene is TRBV7-3, the J gene TRBJ2-1, with 7 bases that match TRBD2. The CDR3 runs 16 residues. Germline values: CDR1 SGHTA, CDR2 FQGTGA. V shed 4 bases and J 8 bases; nucleotides not matched to a gene: 14. CDR3 DNA: TGTGCCAGCAGCTCACTCCGGGACTATGGAATCGATGAGCAGTTCTTC. Residues: CASSSLRDYGIDEQFF.

This sequence joins TRBV9 and TRBJ1-1; D may be TRBD1 (5 bases). The germline gives CDR1 SGDLS, CDR2 YYNGEE. The ends were cut back, 4 bases at V and 4 bases at J, with 14 bases in the middle. This CDR3 has 14 residues. The CDR3 spells CASSPGWASTEAFF. CDR3 sequence (DNA): TGTGCCAGCAGCCCAGGGTGGGCGAGCACTGAAGCTTTCTTT.

To note about this clonotype: A much larger clonotype is one base distant, so this may be a read error. The chain employs TRBV20-1 and TRBJ1-2, with unresolved D. V dropped 6 bases and J dropped 9 bases, with 11 bases sitting between them. Germline V gene lookup returns CDR1 DFQATT and CDR2 SNEGSKA (reference sequence). CDR3 length: 10 amino acids. CDR3 sequence: CSASGRCYTF. CDR3 DNA sequence: TGCAGTGCGTCCGGGAGATGCTACACCTTC.

This clonotype was counted at least ten times. The rearrangement joins TRBV20-1 to TRBJ2-5, with D perhaps matching TRBD2 (5 bases). The CDR3 contains 14 residues. CDR1 is DFQATT, CDR2 SNEGSKA, per germline (reference sequence). V shed 0 bases and J shed 5 bases, with 13 bases lying between them. The CDR3, as DNA: TGCAGTGCTAGAGATCGACTAAATCTCGAGACCCAGTACTTC. It codes for CSARDRLNLETQYF.

This clonotype occurred a few times. V gene TRBV20-1 combines with J gene TRBJ2-7, with D perhaps matching TRBD1 (5 bases). The CDR3 is 13 amino acids. The germline gives CDR1 DFQATT, CDR2 SNEGSKA (reference sequence). Trimming shortened V by 3 bases and J by 1 base, and 10 bases separated the two germline ends. CDR3: CSASAGISYEQYF. DNA of the CDR3: TGCAGTGCTAGTGCAGGGATATCCTACGAGCAGTACTTC.

This clonotype was observed a few times. The chain's CDR3 is CASSQNEAGYEQYF. The DNA for the CDR3 is TGCGCCAGCAGCCAAAATGAGGCGGGTTACGAGCAGTACTTC. This rearrangement joins TRBV4-1 to TRBJ2-7; weak D call: TRBD2 (5 bases). Trimming pared 2 bases from V and 4 bases from J, leaving 12 bases between. Looked up from germline, CDR1 is MGHRA and CDR2 is YSYEKL. This CDR3 is 14 amino acids long.

V is TRBV28 and J is TRBJ1-4; tentative D call: TRBD1 (5 bases). Germline V gene lookup returns CDR1 MDHEN and CDR2 SYDVKM. V gave up 5 bases and J gave up 6 bases, with 13 bases separating them. The CDR3 length is 14 residues. CDR3 residues: CASSPVAGYEKLFF. CDR3 DNA sequence: TGTGCCAGCAGTCCCGTGGCAGGGTATGAAAAACTGTTTTTT.

The chain recombines TRBV3-1 with TRBJ2-3, with D possibly matching TRBD2 (5 bases). The germline gives CDR1 LGHDT, CDR2 YNNKEL (reference sequence). V gave up 1 base and J gave up 0 bases, with 8 bases separating them. This CDR3 region has 15 residues. This CDR3 is CASSQGSESTDTQYF. Here the CDR3 DNA reads TGTGCCAGCAGCCAAGGTAGCGAGAGCACAGATACGCAGTATTTT.

The genes are TRBV12-3 or TRBV12-4 and TRBJ2-1, with D maybe TRBD2 (6 bases). The end of the DNA aligns better with TRBJ2-7, so the J call may be wrong. CDR3 length: 16 residues. Here the CDR3 reads CASSLREAGTYNEQYF. The CDR3, as DNA: TGTGCCAGCAGTTTGAGGGAGGCTGGGACCTACAATGAGCAGTACTTC.

This clonotype was seen many times. The rearrangement links TRBV11-2 to TRBJ2-5; D is undetermined. The V end was cut by 0 bases, the J end by 5 bases, with 4 bases between. In germline, CDR1 is SGHAT, CDR2 FQNNGV. The CDR3 is made up of 12 amino acids. The CDR3 region is CASSLDPETQYF. As DNA, the CDR3 is TGTGCCAGCAGCTTAGATCCGGAGACCCAGTACTTC.

The CDR3 DNA reads as TGTGCCAGCAGTGAGGACCCCGGGTATGGCTACACCTTC. It specifies CASSEDPGYGYTF. The chain carries TRBV2 and TRBJ1-2; D is unclear. Germline values: CDR1 SNHLY, CDR2 FYNNEI. CDR3 length: 13 residues. V gave up 3 bases and J gave up 5 bases, with 10 bases separating them.

This clonotype was detected many times. The V and J genes are TRBV24-1 and TRBJ2-1; 9 positions agree with TRBD1. Germline V gives CDR1 KGHDR, CDR2 SFDVKD. The junction had 4 bases not matched to a gene; V was cut back by 4 bases and J by 7 bases. The CDR3 length is 14 residues. CDR3 sequence: CATSEWDRENEQFF. In nucleotides, the CDR3 is TGTGCCACCAGTGAATGGGACAGGGAGAATGAGCAGTTCTTC.